This entry lists 5 T cell receptor beta chains sequenced from one sample in a study of regulatory T cells in long-lasting Graves disease. Described time point: persistent/refractory GD, antithyroid drugs over 5 years with positive TRAb. With RNA extracted from PBMCs as input, the TCR library was made. Through Arm-PCR of CDR3 regions and iRepertoire HTBI primers, TCR beta libraries were built. MiXCR, applied by TCRdb to the multiplex PCR reads, yields one record per CDR3 protein. The sample lists more than 350,000 distinct CDR3 sequences, around 20% occurring once. Sequenced material: peripheral blood mononuclear cells (PBMCs), taken when the disease was refractory, from a patient treated with antithyroid drugs. These receptors were obtained from a female donor with Graves disease.

This clonotype appeared many times. The V call is TRBV28, the J call TRBJ2-7, with TRBD2 as a possible D gene (6 bases). Germline CDR1 is MDHEN and CDR2 is SYDVKM. The CDR3 spans 12 residues. The V end was cut by 6 bases, the J end by 6 bases, with 12 bases between. CDR3 sequence (DNA): TGTGCCAGCAGGTGGGGTAGCGGCGAGCAGTACTTC. Its translation is CASRWGSGEQYF.

This clonotype came up a few times. This sequence joins TRBV20-1 and TRBJ2-7; D gene unclear. Trimming removed 5 bases at V and 2 bases at J, with 7 bases between. There are 11 residues in the CDR3. The germline V gene has CDR1 DFQATT and CDR2 SNEGSKA (reference sequence). The CDR3 reads CSAHEPYEQYF. The DNA for the CDR3 is TGCAGTGCTCATGAGCCCTACGAGCAGTACTTC.

This chain connects TRBV4-1 to TRBJ2-5; D is perhaps TRBD1 (6 bases). The germline gives CDR1 MGHRA, CDR2 YSYEKL. The CDR3 covers 16 residues. With 0 bases removed from V and 0 bases from J, the gap between germline ends came to 11 bases. The CDR3 coding sequence is TGCGCCAGCAGCCAAGAGGGACACACGTACCAAGAGACCCAGTACTTC. This encodes CASSQEGHTYQETQYF.

In this sample, this clonotype turned up many times. The chain joins TRBV28 to TRBJ2-7; D may correspond to TRBD1 or TRBD2 (5 bases each). This CDR3 is 14 amino acids long. Trimming took off 2 bases at V and 2 bases at J, with 10 bases between the two ends. The germline V gene encodes CDR1 MDHEN and CDR2 SYDVKM. CDR3 sequence (DNA): TGTGCCAGCAGTTTAACGGGACGGCCCTACGAGCAGTACTTC. Translating gives CASSLTGRPYEQYF.

This clonotype has a handful of counts. The CDR3 spells CASSLGLAGFNEQYF. CDR3 DNA: TGTGCCAGCAGCCTGGGACTAGCGGGTTTCAACGAGCAGTACTTC. The chain has TRBV12-3 or TRBV12-4 and TRBJ2-7; 12 bases line up with TRBD2. The length of the CDR3 is 15 residues. Germline trimming cut 6 bases from V and 5 bases from J; bases unmatched to any gene: 8.